What follows is one T cell receptor beta chain and its context. Using its own MiXCR run on the 5' RACE reads, TCRdb lists one record per CDR3 protein. The table has approximately 5,400 distinct CDR3 sequences, about 50% seen once. Trimming cost V 7 bases and J 1 base; bases outside gene matches: 2. The CDR3 runs to 12 residues. Germline V gene sequence: CDR1 DFQATT, CDR2 SNEGSKA (reference sequence). The chain couples TRBV20-1 to TRBJ1-1, with 8 bases lining up with TRBD1. The sample consisted of memory CD4+ T cells sorted from blood. Subset reported: memory CD4+ T cells, CD4+CD45RO+CD25-. The receptor was isolated from a female donor with breast cancer. In nucleotides, the CDR3 is TGCAGTGTTACAGGGGGGAACACTGAAGCTTTCTTT. Residues: CSVTGGNTEAFF.